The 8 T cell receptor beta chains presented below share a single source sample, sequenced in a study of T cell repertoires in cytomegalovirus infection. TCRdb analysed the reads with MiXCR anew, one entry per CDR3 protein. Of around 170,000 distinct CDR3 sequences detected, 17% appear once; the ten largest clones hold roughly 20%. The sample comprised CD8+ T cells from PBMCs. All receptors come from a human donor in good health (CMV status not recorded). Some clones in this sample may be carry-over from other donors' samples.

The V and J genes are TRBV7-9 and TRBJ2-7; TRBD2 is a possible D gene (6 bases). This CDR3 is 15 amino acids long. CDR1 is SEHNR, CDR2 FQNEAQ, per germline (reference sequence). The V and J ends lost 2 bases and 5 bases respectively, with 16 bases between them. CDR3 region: CASSLSAGGSDEQYF. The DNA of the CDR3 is TGTGCCAGCAGCTTATCGGCAGGAGGGAGCGACGAGCAGTACTTC.

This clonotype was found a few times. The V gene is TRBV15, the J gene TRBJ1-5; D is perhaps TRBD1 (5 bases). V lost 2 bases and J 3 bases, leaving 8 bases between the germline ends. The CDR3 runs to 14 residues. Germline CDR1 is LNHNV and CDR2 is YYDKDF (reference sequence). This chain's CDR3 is CATSRRGANQPQHF. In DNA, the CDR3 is TGTGCCACCAGCAGAAGAGGGGCCAATCAGCCCCAGCATTTT.

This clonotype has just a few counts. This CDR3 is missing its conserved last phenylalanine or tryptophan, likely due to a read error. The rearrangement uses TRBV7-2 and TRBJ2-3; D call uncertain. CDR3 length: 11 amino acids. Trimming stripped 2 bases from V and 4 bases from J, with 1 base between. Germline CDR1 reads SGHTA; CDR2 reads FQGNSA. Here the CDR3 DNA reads TGTGCCAGCAGCTTATCAGATACGCAGTATTTA. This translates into CASSLSDTQYL.

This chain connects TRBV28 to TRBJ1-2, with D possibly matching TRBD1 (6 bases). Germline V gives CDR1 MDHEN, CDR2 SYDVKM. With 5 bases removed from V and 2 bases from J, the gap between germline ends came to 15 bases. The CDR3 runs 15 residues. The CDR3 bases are TGTGCCAGCAGTCCCCTCAGGGGCGACAACTATGGCTACACCTTC. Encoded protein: CASSPLRGDNYGYTF.

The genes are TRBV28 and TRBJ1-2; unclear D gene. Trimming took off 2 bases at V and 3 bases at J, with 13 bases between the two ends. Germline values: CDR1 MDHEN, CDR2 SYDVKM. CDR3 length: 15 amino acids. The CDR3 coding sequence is TGTGCCAGCAGTTTAAGGGCCCGGTTAGACTATGGCTACACCTTC. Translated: CASSLRARLDYGYTF.

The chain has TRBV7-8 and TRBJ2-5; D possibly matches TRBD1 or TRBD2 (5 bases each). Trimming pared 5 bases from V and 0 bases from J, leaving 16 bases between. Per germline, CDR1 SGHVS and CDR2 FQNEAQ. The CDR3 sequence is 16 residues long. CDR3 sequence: CASSDFGATYQETQYF. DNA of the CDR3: TGTGCCAGCAGCGACTTCGGGGCGACGTACCAAGAGACCCAGTACTTC. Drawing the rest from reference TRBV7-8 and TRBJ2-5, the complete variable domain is GAGVSQSPRYKVAKRGQDVALRCDPISGHVSLFWYQQALGQGPEFLTYFQNEAQLDKSGLPSDRFFAERPEGSVSTLKIQRTQQEDSAVYLCASSDFGATYQETQYFGPGTRLLVL.

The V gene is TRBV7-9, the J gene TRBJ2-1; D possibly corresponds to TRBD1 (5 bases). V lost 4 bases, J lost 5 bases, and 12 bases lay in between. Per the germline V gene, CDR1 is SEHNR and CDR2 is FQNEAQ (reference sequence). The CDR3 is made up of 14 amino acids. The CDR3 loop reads CASSWGRSNNEQFF. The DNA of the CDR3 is TGTGCCAGCAGCTGGGGCCGGAGTAACAATGAGCAGTTCTTC.

In nucleotides, the CDR3 is TGTGCCAGCAGTTTAGCCCCCACGAATGAGCAGTTCTTC. Protein: CASSLAPTNEQFF. This chain joins TRBV12-3 or TRBV12-4 and TRBJ2-1; unclear D gene. With 0 bases removed from V and 7 bases from J, the gap between germline ends came to 7 bases. The CDR3 is 13 residues long.